This record concerns one TCR beta chain sequence. The target antigen is unknown. The record originates from a study of STAT5B mutations in CD4+ large granular lymphocyte leukemia. CDR1 is SGHTA and CDR2 is FQGTGA in the germline V gene. The CDR3 has 14 residues. Trimming cost V 4 bases and J 2 bases; bases outside gene matches: 4. Buffy coats from healthy blood donors served as controls. Study-wide results and caveats: 8/27 top patient clones versus 2/35 control clones were TRBV06-family.

Repertoires were generated with immunoSEQ multiplex PCR, while TCRdb's copy carries only in-frame clones and drops some. The repertoire holds fewer than 40,000 clones, 71% seen once, with more than 0.35% in the top ten. The TCR comes from a human donor in good health. Material: CD4+ T cells from blood buffy coats. The J gene is TRBJ1-1, the V gene TRBV7-3, with TRBD1 matching over 7 bases. The CDR3 DNA reads as TGTGCCAGCAGCTCCGGACAGGTCAACACTGAAGCTTTCTTT. It is translated as CASSSGQVNTEAFF.